This T cell receptor beta chain was obtained from a study of blood T cell repertoires in COVID-19. Study background: The United States, Italy and Spain provided the acute and convalescent COVID-19 samples. T cells, B-cell-depleted T cells, or PBMCs provided the cDNA or gDNA that served as material.

Original methodology: Estimation of nucleated cell counts relied on the amplification of reference gene primers. Here immunoSEQ multiplex PCR was the method, and the copy in TCRdb shows in-frame clones only, minus some. V and J calls and clone size are copied from that table; D and trimming were computed from the DNA. This sample carries roughly 220,000 clones, approximately 78% of them seen once, and the ten largest clones take over 7%. Germline-derived CDR1 and CDR2 are SGHRS and YFSETQ. Germline trimming cut 4 bases from V and 6 bases from J; bases unmatched to any gene: 7. This CDR3 contains 14 residues. While infection was still active, Seattle patients were enrolled and then followed longitudinally. This clone came up once.

The receptor was derived from a woman aged 80 or over with COVID-19, enrolled during active disease. The V call is TRBV5-1, the J call TRBJ2-1; 7 bases are a match to TRBD1. Sequencing was performed on peripheral blood. The CDR3 reads CASSKGQTTNEQFF. CDR3 nucleotides: TGCGCCAGCAGCAAGGGACAGACAACCAATGAGCAGTTCTTC.